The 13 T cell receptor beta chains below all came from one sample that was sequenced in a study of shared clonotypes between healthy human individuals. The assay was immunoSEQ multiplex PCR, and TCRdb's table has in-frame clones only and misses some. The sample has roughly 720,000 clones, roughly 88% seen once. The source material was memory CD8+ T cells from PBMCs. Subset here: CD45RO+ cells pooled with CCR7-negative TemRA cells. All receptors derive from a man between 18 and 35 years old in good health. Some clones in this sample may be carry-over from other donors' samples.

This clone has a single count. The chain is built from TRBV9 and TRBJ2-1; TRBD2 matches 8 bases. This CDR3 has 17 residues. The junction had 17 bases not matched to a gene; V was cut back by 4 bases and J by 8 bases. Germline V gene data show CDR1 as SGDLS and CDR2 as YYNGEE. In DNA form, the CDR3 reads TGTGCCAGCAGCCCCCGGGCGGCGGGAGGCCTCAGGGATGAGCAGTTCTTC. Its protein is CASSPRAAGGLRDEQFF.

The CDR3 here is CASSLSRPNTEAFF. The CDR3 nucleotides read TGTGCCAGCAGTTTATCCCGCCCAAACACTGAAGCTTTCTTT. The chain has TRBV28 and TRBJ1-1; D not resolved. In germline, CDR1 is MDHEN, CDR2 SYDVKM. With 1 base removed from V and 2 bases from J, the gap between germline ends came to 8 bases. The CDR3 extends over 14 amino acids.

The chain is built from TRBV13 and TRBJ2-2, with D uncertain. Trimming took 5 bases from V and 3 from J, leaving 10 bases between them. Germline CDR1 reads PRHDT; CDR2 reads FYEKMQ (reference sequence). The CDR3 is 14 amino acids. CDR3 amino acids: CASSPGRDTGELFF. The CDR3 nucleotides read TGTGCCAGCAGCCCCGGTCGGGACACCGGGGAGCTGTTTTTT.

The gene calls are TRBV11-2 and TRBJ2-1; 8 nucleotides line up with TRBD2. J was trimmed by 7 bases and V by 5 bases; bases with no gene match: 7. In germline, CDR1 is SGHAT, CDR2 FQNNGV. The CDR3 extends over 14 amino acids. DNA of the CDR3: TGTGCCAGCAGCCCCGGGACTAGTAGAAATGAGCAGTTCTTC. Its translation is CASSPGTSRNEQFF.

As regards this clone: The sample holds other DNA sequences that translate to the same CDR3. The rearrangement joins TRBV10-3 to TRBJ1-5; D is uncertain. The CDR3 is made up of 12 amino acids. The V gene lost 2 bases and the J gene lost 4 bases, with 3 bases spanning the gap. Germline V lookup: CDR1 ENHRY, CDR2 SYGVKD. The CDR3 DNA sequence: TGTGCCATCAGTGAGGGGAATCAGCCCCAGCATTTT. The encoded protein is CAISEGNQPQHF.

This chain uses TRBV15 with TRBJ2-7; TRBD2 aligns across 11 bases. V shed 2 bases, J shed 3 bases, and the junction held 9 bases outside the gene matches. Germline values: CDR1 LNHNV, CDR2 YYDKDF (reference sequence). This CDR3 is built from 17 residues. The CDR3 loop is CATSRSASGRIDYEQYF. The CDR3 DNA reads TGTGCCACCAGCAGATCCGCTAGCGGGAGGATCGACTACGAGCAGTACTTC.

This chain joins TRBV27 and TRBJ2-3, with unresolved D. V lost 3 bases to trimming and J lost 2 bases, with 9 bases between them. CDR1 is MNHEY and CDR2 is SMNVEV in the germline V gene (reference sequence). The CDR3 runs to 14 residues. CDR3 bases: TGTGCCAGCAGTTTCGGGCCTTACACAGATACGCAGTATTTT. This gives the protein CASSFGPYTDTQYF.

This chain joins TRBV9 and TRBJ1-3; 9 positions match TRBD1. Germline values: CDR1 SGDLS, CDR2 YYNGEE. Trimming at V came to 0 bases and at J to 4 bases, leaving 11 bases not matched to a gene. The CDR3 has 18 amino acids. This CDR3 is CASSVALDRGLRGNTIYF. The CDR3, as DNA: TGTGCCAGCAGCGTAGCTCTGGACAGGGGCCTAAGGGGAAACACCATATATTTT. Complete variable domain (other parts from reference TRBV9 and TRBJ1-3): DSGVTQTPKHLITATGQRVTLRCSPRSGDLSVYWYQQSLDQGLQFLIQYYNGEERAKGNILERFSAQQFPDLHSELNLSSLELGDSALYFCASSVALDRGLRGNTIYFGEGSWLTVV.

CDR3 coding DNA: TGTGCCAGCAGCTTTCCCTCCTACGAGCAGTACTTC. Its translation: CASSFPSYEQYF. The chain is built from TRBV11-2 and TRBJ2-7, with D unclear. The CDR3 runs to 12 residues. The ends were cut back, 3 bases at V and 0 bases at J, with 3 bases in the middle. The germline CDR1 and CDR2 sequences are SGHAT and FQNNGV.

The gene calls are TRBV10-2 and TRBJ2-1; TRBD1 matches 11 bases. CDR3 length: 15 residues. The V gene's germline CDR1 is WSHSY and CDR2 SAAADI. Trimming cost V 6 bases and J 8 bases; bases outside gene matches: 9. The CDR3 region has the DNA TGCGCCAGCAGCCCGGGACAGGGGGAGCCATATGAGCAGTTCTTC. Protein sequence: CASSPGQGEPYEQFF.

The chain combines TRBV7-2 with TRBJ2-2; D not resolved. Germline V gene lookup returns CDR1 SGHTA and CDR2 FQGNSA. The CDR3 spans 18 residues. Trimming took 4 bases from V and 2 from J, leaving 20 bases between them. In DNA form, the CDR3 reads TGTGCCAGCAGCTCCCGGTCACCAGGTAACCATAACACCGGGGAGCTGTTTTTT. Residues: CASSSRSPGNHNTGELFF.

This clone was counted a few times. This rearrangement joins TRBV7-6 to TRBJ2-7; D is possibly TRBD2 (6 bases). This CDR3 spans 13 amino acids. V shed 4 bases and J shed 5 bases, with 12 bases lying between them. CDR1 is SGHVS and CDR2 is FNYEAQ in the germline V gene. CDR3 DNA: TGTGCCAGCAGCTATGCGGGGTTGGACGAGCAGTACTTC. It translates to CASSYAGLDEQYF.

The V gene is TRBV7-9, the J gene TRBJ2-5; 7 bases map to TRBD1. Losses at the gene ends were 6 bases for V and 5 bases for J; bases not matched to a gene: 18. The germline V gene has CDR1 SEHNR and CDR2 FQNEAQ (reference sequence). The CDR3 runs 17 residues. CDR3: CASRFSGTAWLRETQYF. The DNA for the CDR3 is TGTGCCAGCAGGTTTTCCGGGACAGCGTGGCTTAGGGAGACCCAGTACTTC.